The 32 T cell receptor beta chains given below trace back to one sample, sequenced in a study of Ad26.COV2.S vaccination and SARS-CoV-2 variants. Measured with immunoSEQ multiplex PCR; TCRdb has only the in-frame clones, and not every one. Of around 450,000 clones detected, about 88% appear once; the ten largest clones hold around 1.8%. As for treatment: some 20 received Ad26.COV2.S at low or high dose, single or two shots; about 5 received placebo; per-sample allocation not given. Specimen acquisition occurred on day 63 following the initial vaccine or placebo injection. Sequenced here: peripheral blood, sampled in a trial of Ad26.COV2.S vaccine versus placebo. The receptors shown here come from a person aged 18 to 65 who received the Ad26.COV2.S COVID-19 vaccine or a placebo.

V usage is TRBV4-1 and J usage is TRBJ1-5; TRBD1 aligns across 7 bases. V lost 3 bases to trimming and J lost 4 bases; unmatched junction nucleotides: 6. The CDR3 runs to 15 residues. Germline V gene lookup returns CDR1 MGHRA and CDR2 YSYEKL. In DNA, the CDR3 is TGCGCCAGCAGCCAGCCGGACAGGACAAATCAGCCCCAGCATTTT. Translated: CASSQPDRTNQPQHF.

The rearrangement links TRBV15 to TRBJ1-2; TRBD1 is a possible D gene (5 bases). V shed 2 bases and J shed 3 bases, with 25 bases lying between them. CDR1 and CDR2 from the germline V gene are LNHNV and YYDKDF (reference sequence). This CDR3 region has 19 residues. The CDR3 protein is CATSRKGASTASQDYGYTF. DNA of the CDR3: TGTGCCACCAGCAGAAAAGGGGCTTCTACCGCGTCCCAGGACTATGGCTACACCTTC.

The chain uses TRBV19 and TRBJ1-3; 7 bases agree with TRBD1. This CDR3 comprises 16 residues. Germline lookup yields CDR1 LNHDA and CDR2 SQIVND (reference sequence). Unmatched junction bases numbered 9, after V lost 7 bases and J lost 0 bases. This CDR3 reads CASNVWTGDSGNTIYF. Here the CDR3 DNA reads TGTGCCAGTAACGTCTGGACAGGCGACTCTGGAAACACCATATATTTT. The whole variable domain, filled in from reference TRBV19 and TRBJ1-3, reads DGGITQSPKYLFRKEGQNVTLSCEQNLNHDAMYWYRQDPGQGLRLIYYSQIVNDFQKGDIAEGYSVSREKKESFPLTVTSAQKNPTAFYLCASNVWTGDSGNTIYFGEGSWLTVV.

V usage is TRBV5-1 and J usage is TRBJ2-1; D uncertain. The CDR3 has 15 amino acids. V lost 3 bases and J 9 bases, leaving 19 bases between the germline ends. CDR1 and CDR2 from the germline V gene are SGHRS and YFSETQ. The CDR3 nucleotides read TGCGCCAGCAGCTCGACGGTCAACTCGCGTGGTGAGCAGTTCTTC. This codes for CASSSTVNSRGEQFF.

In this sample, this clone turned up a few times. The chain recombines TRBV6-5 with TRBJ1-2, with D tentatively TRBD1 (6 bases). Germline V gene sequence: CDR1 MNHEY, CDR2 SVGAGI. V was clipped by 6 bases and J by 4 bases, with 9 bases between them. CDR3 length: 12 residues. The CDR3 loop is CASRGAIYGYTF. The CDR3 nucleotides read TGTGCCAGCAGGGGGGCGATCTATGGCTACACCTTC.

The chain couples TRBV10-1 to TRBJ1-3; D is unclear. V lost 11 bases to trimming and J lost 0 bases, with 20 bases between them. The germline gives CDR1 WNHNN, CDR2 SYGVQD (reference sequence). CDR3 length equals 16 residues. The CDR3 bases are TGCGCCCTTCCCCGCAGACTGGTTCGCTCTGGAAACACCATATATTTT. It is translated as CALPRRLVRSGNTIYF.

V gene TRBV19 combines with J gene TRBJ2-6; D possibly corresponds to TRBD2 (6 bases). Germline CDR1 and CDR2: LNHDA and SQIVND (reference sequence). The V end was cut by 9 bases, the J end by 1 base, with 16 bases between. The CDR3 loop spans 16 amino acids. CDR3 DNA sequence: TGTGCCAGCCGTGAATATGGGGGGTCTGGGGCCAACGTCCTGACTTTC. This translates into CASREYGGSGANVLTF.

J is TRBJ2-1 and V is TRBV7-9, with 15 nucleotides matching TRBD2. Germline-derived CDR1 and CDR2 are SEHNR and FQNEAQ (reference sequence). V was pared by 2 bases and J by 8 bases, with 7 bases of the junction left unmatched. The CDR3 has 17 amino acids. CDR3 DNA sequence: TGTGCCAGCAGCTTACAGTGGACTAGCGGGAGGGTGGATGAGCAGTTCTTC. Its translation is CASSLQWTSGRVDEQFF.

Note on this clone: A junction end diverges from the germline sequence, so it may reflect a read error. The chain links TRBV29-1 to TRBJ2-1; D might be TRBD1 or TRBD2, each matching 6 bases. Germline CDR1 and CDR2: SQVTM and ANQGSEA. This CDR3 has 13 amino acids. CDR3: CSVEGLGHNEQFF. CDR3 in DNA: TGCAGCGTTGAGGGACTGGGACACAACGAGCAGTTCTTC.

The chain is built from TRBV10-2 and TRBJ1-1, with no clear D. Trimming left V 7 bases short and J 1 base short, with 10 bases between. This CDR3 is built from 13 residues. Germline V lookup: CDR1 WSHSY, CDR2 SAAADI. The CDR3 protein is CASTRTGNTEAFF. The CDR3 DNA reads as TGCGCCAGCACCCGAACTGGGAACACTGAAGCTTTCTTT.

This chain uses TRBV5-5 with TRBJ2-7, with D maybe TRBD1 (5 bases). The CDR3 is 14 amino acids. V shed 6 bases and J shed 2 bases, with 15 bases lying between them. The germline V gene encodes CDR1 SGHKS and CDR2 YYEKEE (reference sequence). The CDR3 sequence is CASTPTEATYEQYF. The CDR3 region has the DNA TGTGCCAGCACCCCGACAGAAGCCACCTACGAGCAGTACTTC.

The chain couples TRBV11-2 to TRBJ2-1; TRBD2 matches at 13 bases. The CDR3 is 17 amino acids. CDR1 and CDR2 (germline): SGHAT, FQNNGV. The trim removed 0 bases at V and 9 bases at J, leaving 8 bases unmatched. CDR3 sequence (DNA): TGTGCCAGCAGCTTAGATCCCGGACTAGCGGGAGCTATTGAGCAGTTCTTC. It translates to CASSLDPGLAGAIEQFF.

This chain joins TRBV28 and TRBJ2-1; tentative D call: TRBD2 (6 bases). Per the germline V gene, CDR1 is MDHEN and CDR2 is SYDVKM. The CDR3 length is 12 residues. V dropped 10 bases and J dropped 8 bases, with 15 bases sitting between them. CDR3 sequence: CATRTGDDEQFF. The CDR3 DNA reads as TGTGCCACCCGGACGGGGGACGATGAGCAGTTCTTC.

This clone was seen once. The chain couples TRBV27 to TRBJ2-1, with TRBD2 matching 7 bases. Per the germline V gene, CDR1 is MNHEY and CDR2 is SMNVEV (reference sequence). The J segment lost 12 bases and the V segment lost 8 bases, leaving 4 bases of the junction unmatched. The CDR3 runs 10 residues. The CDR3 loop reads CASGWGGQFF. The DNA for the CDR3 is TGTGCCAGCGGTTGGGGGGGGCAGTTCTTC.

The chain employs TRBV7-3 and TRBJ2-1; TRBD1 agrees at 7 bases. CDR1 and CDR2 from the germline V gene are SGHTA and FQGTGA. The CDR3 spans 17 residues. The ends lost 5 bases at V and 5 bases at J; junction bases unmatched: 15. CDR3 loop: CASSPAGRLGTDNEQFF. DNA for the CDR3: TGTGCCAGCAGCCCGGCCGGCCGGCTGGGGACAGACAATGAGCAGTTCTTC.

The V and J genes are TRBV30 and TRBJ1-1; TRBD1 matches 9 bases. Trimming removed 3 bases from V and 4 bases from J; junction bases left unmatched: 0. Germline CDR1 and CDR2: GTSNPN and SVGIG (reference sequence). CDR3 length: 12 amino acids. CDR3 loop: CAWRTGGTEAFF. The CDR3 DNA sequence: TGTGCCTGGAGGACAGGGGGCACTGAAGCTTTCTTT.

As concerns this clone: At one boundary the junction diverges from the germline segment, which might be a read error. The chain recombines TRBV28 with TRBJ1-3, with 9 bases that match TRBD1. The CDR3 is made up of 17 amino acids. CDR1 and CDR2 from the germline V gene are MDHEN and SYDVKM. CDR3 in DNA: TGTGCCAGCAGTTCTCACGGGACAGGGATGGGCGGAAACACCAAATATTTT. Protein product: CASSSHGTGMGGNTKYF.

The chain couples TRBV12-3 or TRBV12-4 to TRBJ2-3; D possibly corresponds to TRBD2 (6 bases). CDR3 size: 13 residues. The V end was cut by 8 bases, the J end by 5 bases, with 14 bases between. CDR3 region: CASYGPAGDTQYF. CDR3 bases: TGTGCCAGCTACGGTCCAGCGGGAGATACGCAGTATTTT.

V and J are TRBV6-6 and TRBJ1-4, with a possible D match to TRBD1 (5 bases). Trimming left V 4 bases short and J 5 bases short, with 14 bases between. The CDR3 runs 15 residues. Germline loops: CDR1 MNHNY, CDR2 SVGAGI (reference sequence). CDR3 sequence: CASSFLGGGNEKLFF. For the CDR3, the DNA is TGTGCCAGCAGTTTCCTCGGGGGAGGCAATGAAAAACTGTTTTTT.

The chain couples TRBV18 to TRBJ2-7; perhaps TRBD1 as D (5 bases). V lost 3 bases and J 6 bases, leaving 15 bases between the germline ends. Germline V gene lookup returns CDR1 KGHSH and CDR2 LQKENI. The CDR3 totals 14 residues. The CDR3 spells CASSPGSVGAEQYF. In DNA form, the CDR3 reads TGTGCCAGCTCACCCGGTTCTGTAGGGGCCGAGCAGTACTTC.

CDR3 loop: CASSRTQYRGNTEAFF. DNA of the CDR3: TGTGCCAGCAGTCGAACTCAATACAGGGGAAACACTGAAGCTTTCTTT. The J gene is TRBJ1-1, the V gene TRBV6-6, with 7 nucleotides matching TRBD1. The germline V gene has CDR1 MNHNY and CDR2 SVGAGI (reference sequence). The CDR3 has 16 residues. The V and J ends lost 5 bases and 2 bases, in that order; junction bases with no gene match: 11.

CDR3 nucleotides: TGTGCCAGCAGCCCCAGGGACAGGGGCGAAGCTTTCTTT. Translation: CASSPRDRGEAFF. The chain is built from TRBV7-3 and TRBJ1-1, with TRBD1 identical over 10 bases. The germline V gene encodes CDR1 SGHTA and CDR2 FQGTGA. With 5 bases clipped from V and 8 bases from J, the junction kept 5 bases outside the gene matches. The CDR3 sequence is 13 residues long. Drawing the rest from reference TRBV7-3 and TRBJ1-1, the complete variable domain is GAGVSQTPSNKVTEKGKYVELRCDPISGHTALYWYRQSLGQGPEFLIYFQGTGAADDSGLPNDRFFAVRPEGSVSTLKIQRTERGDSAVYLCASSPRDRGEAFFGQGTRLTVV.

V gene TRBV7-9 combines with J gene TRBJ1-3; D unresolved. The CDR3 has 19 amino acids. CDR1 and CDR2 from the germline V gene are SEHNR and FQNEAQ (reference sequence). V lost 0 bases to trimming and J lost 4 bases, with 22 bases between them. This CDR3 is CASSLALMFSDSAGNTIYF. CDR3 coding DNA: TGTGCCAGCAGCTTAGCGCTTATGTTCTCTGACTCGGCCGGAAACACCATATATTTT.

Points on this clone: The sample contains more than one DNA sequence encoding this CDR3. The genes are TRBV7-9 and TRBJ2-7; no clear D. Trimming took 3 bases from V and 2 from J, leaving 5 bases between them. Per the germline V gene, CDR1 is SEHNR and CDR2 is FQNEAQ (reference sequence). The CDR3 length is 12 residues. The CDR3 here is CASSLATYEQYF. CDR3 nucleotides: TGTGCCAGCAGCTTGGCGACCTACGAGCAGTACTTC.

The rearrangement joins TRBV6-5 to TRBJ1-5; D gene unclear. The V gene lost 7 bases and the J gene lost 7 bases, with 20 bases spanning the gap. Germline V gene data show CDR1 as MNHEY and CDR2 as SVGAGI. CDR3 length: 15 residues. CDR3 in amino acids: CASTYRASLGQPQHF. In DNA form, the CDR3 reads TGTGCCAGCACCTACCGGGCCTCCTTGGGACAGCCCCAGCATTTT.

The CDR3 here is CASSRDGNYGYTF. As DNA, the CDR3 is TGTGCCAGCAGCCGGGACGGGAACTATGGCTACACCTTC. The chain uses TRBV12-3 or TRBV12-4 and TRBJ1-2; tentative D call: TRBD1 (5 bases). The length of the CDR3 is 13 residues. Between the trimmed V and J ends, which lost 6 bases and 2 bases, there was a span of 10 bases.

The chain joins TRBV6-1 to TRBJ1-2; 7 positions agree with TRBD1. Germline values: CDR1 MNHNS, CDR2 SASEGT. V dropped 1 base and J dropped 4; count of bases not matched to a gene: 9. CDR3 length: 16 residues. The CDR3 DNA reads TGTGCCAGCAGTGAAGTCGGGGGACAGAATTCCTATGGCTACACCTTC. It codes for CASSEVGGQNSYGYTF.

V usage is TRBV9 and J usage is TRBJ2-1, with D maybe TRBD2 (5 bases). Trimming shortened V by 4 bases and J by 9 bases, and 20 bases separated the two germline ends. The length of the CDR3 is 15 residues. Germline assignment: CDR1 SGDLS and CDR2 YYNGEE. In nucleotides, the CDR3 is TGTGCCAGCAGCCCCCCCGCACCACGCGGGTTTGAGCAGTTCTTC. Translated: CASSPPAPRGFEQFF.

In this sample, this clone turned up a few times. The V and J genes are TRBV2 and TRBJ1-2, with 7 bases identical to TRBD1. Germline CDR1 and CDR2: SNHLY and FYNNEI. The V gene end was trimmed by 1 base and the J gene end by 1 base; junction bases not matched to a gene: 3. This CDR3 is 15 amino acids long. DNA of the CDR3: TGTGCCAGCAGTGAAGGACAGGGAGATAACTATGGCTACACCTTC. As protein: CASSEGQGDNYGYTF.

This clone was seen a single time. V usage is TRBV6-5 and J usage is TRBJ2-3; 8 bases map to TRBD1. The junction had 10 bases not matched to a gene; V was cut back by 8 bases and J by 3 bases. The length of the CDR3 is 15 residues. Germline V gives CDR1 MNHEY, CDR2 SVGAGI. CDR3 bases: TGTGCCAGCGGCTCAGGGGGCGTGTGGACAGATACGCAGTATTTT. It translates to CASGSGGVWTDTQYF.

The chain employs TRBV27 and TRBJ2-7; D possibly matches TRBD1 or TRBD2 (5 bases each). Trimming shortened V by 5 bases and J by 0 bases, and 14 bases separated the two germline ends. The germline V gene encodes CDR1 MNHEY and CDR2 SMNVEV (reference sequence). The CDR3 contains 15 residues. The CDR3, as DNA: TGTGCCAGCAGTCCCAACCCGGGACCCTCCTACGAGCAGTACTTC. Protein sequence: CASSPNPGPSYEQYF.

The chain employs TRBV30 and TRBJ1-3; D is unclear. The germline V and J ends were trimmed by 2 bases and 0 bases, with 8 bases remaining between them. The CDR3 extends over 14 amino acids. Germline CDR1 reads GTSNPN; CDR2 reads SVGIG (reference sequence). CDR3 amino acids: CAWSRINSGNTIYF. The CDR3 DNA reads as TGTGCCTGGAGTCGGATTAACTCTGGAAACACCATATATTTT.